This TCR beta chain was sequenced for a study of cytomegalovirus exposure and HLA in healthy donors. Study-level background: Membership in the Caucasian-associated ancestry cluster was found for about 84% of 350 to 450 genotyped donors. Study observations and caveats: Generally TCR sequences proved uncommon, though certain public TCRs appeared in numerous donors. In a later analysis, TCR beta V- and J-gene trimming showed a link to a missense DCLRE1C variant.

The PCR employed 60 Vbeta primers together with 13 Jbeta primers. TCRdb keeps only in-frame clones here, not all; method: immunoSEQ multiplex PCR. The sample has a few hundred thousand clones, 65% to 75% seen once. Comment on this clone: Its specificity is unknown.

V lost 3 bases and J lost 2; bases outside the gene matches: 0. There are 13 residues in the CDR3. In germline, CDR1 is GTSNPN, CDR2 SVGIG (reference sequence). The donors were healthy bone marrow donors. What was sequenced was PBMCs. This sequence originates from a woman in her twenties or thirties in good health and CMV-seronegative. This rearrangement joins TRBV30 to TRBJ1-5, with 8 bases that match TRBD1. CDR3 DNA: TGTGCCTGGAGGACAGGGGGCAATCAGCCCCAGCATTTT. It codes for CAWRTGGNQPQHF.